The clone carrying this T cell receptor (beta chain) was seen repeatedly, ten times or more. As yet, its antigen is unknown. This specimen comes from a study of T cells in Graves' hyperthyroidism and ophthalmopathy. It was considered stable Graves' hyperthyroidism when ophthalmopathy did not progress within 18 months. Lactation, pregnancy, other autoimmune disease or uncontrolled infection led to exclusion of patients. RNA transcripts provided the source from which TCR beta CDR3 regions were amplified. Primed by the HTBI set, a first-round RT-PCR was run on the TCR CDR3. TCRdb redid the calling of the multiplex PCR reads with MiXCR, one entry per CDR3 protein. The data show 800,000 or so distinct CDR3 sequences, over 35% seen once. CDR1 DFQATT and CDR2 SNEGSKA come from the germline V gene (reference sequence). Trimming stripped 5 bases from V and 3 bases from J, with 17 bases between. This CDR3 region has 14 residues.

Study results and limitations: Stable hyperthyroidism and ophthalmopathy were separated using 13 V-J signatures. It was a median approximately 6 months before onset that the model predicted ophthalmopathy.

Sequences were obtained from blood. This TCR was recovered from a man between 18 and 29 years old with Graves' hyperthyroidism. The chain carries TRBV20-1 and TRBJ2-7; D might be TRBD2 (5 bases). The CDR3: CSAPQSGGHYEQYF. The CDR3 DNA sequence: TGCAGTGCTCCCCAGAGTGGCGGGCACTACGAGCAGTACTTC.